This T cell receptor (beta chain) is from a study of breast tumors, draining lymph nodes, adjacent tissues. Samples came from axillary lymph nodes draining the breast cancer. TCRdb re-called the multiplex PCR reads through MiXCR, storing one row per CDR3 protein. Of about 230,000 distinct CDR3 sequences in the sample, approximately 29% were seen once. The CDR3 runs 15 residues. With 3 bases removed from V and 2 bases from J, the gap between germline ends came to 11 bases. The chain uses TRBV12-3 or TRBV12-4 and TRBJ2-1; the D gene is possibly TRBD2 (7 bases). Sequenced sample: axillary lymph node tissue. This TCR derives from a female donor with breast cancer. Some clones in this sample may be carry-over from other donors' samples. CDR3 sequence: CASSFWRGPYNEQFF. CDR3 in DNA: TGTGCCAGCAGTTTTTGGCGGGGGCCCTACAATGAGCAGTTCTTC.